The clone carrying this T cell receptor (beta chain) was seen only a few times. Its matching antigen is unknown. This specimen comes from a study of molecular identifiers for immune sequencing clone quantification. In the study overall: In replicates, RNA from around 20,000 or 100,000 naive CD8 cells was divided five ways and four parts were sequenced.

The CDR3 is 14 residues long. The V segment lost 4 bases and the J segment 6 bases; nucleotides outside the gene matches: 5. Germline CDR1 and CDR2: GTSNPN and SVGIG (reference sequence). General observations from the study: Among about 1 million naive cells, as was reported, spiked Jurkat TCR RNA from one cell was detectable.

TCRdb reanalysed the PCR reads using MiXCR and keeps one entry per CDR3 protein. The sample shows a few hundred thousand distinct CDR3 sequences, roughly a quarter of them seen only once. The genes are TRBV30 and TRBJ2-1; TRBD1 matches at 11 bases. The receptor comes from a human donor in good health. Some libraries in this study had Jurkat cell RNA spiked in. Material for sequencing was naive CD8+ T cells from blood, with Jurkat cell RNA spiked in. The subset was: FACS-sorted CD8+CD4-CCR7+CD45RA+ naive T cells. The CDR3 coding sequence is TGTGCCTGGATGTGGACAGGGGGCCTCAATGAGCAGTTCTTC. Protein product: CAWMWTGGLNEQFF.